These T cell receptor beta chains were read from a single sample in a study of blood T cell repertoires in COVID-19. Some clones are missing from TCRdb's copy, which holds only in-frame ones; the method was immunoSEQ multiplex PCR. The sample has tens of thousands of clones, 90% seen once. Sequencing used peripheral blood. All receptors come from a man between 65 and 80 years old with acute or convalescent COVID-19. Each CDR3 is given with its conserved first and last residue. The D gene is left open where the match is weak. Not all rows give a size; the values are once, few, many and, for expanded clones, a class.

D gene: .; J gene: TRBJ1-3; clone size: .; V gene: TRBV4-1; CDR3 DNA: TGCGCCAGCAGCCATTCTCGGACAACCTCTGGAAACACCATATATTTT; CDR3 protein: CASSHSRTTSGNTIYF
D gene: .; J gene: TRBJ1-1; clone size: .; V gene: TRBV11-2; CDR3 DNA: TGTGCCAGCAGCTTAGTACGGAGCGGTGAAGCTTTCTTT; CDR3 protein: CASSLVRSGEAFF
D gene: TRBD1; J gene: TRBJ1-4; clone size: .; V gene: TRBV5-6; CDR3 DNA: TGTGCCAGCAGCCCGGGACAGGGGGTTGGGGATGAAAAACTGTTTTTT; CDR3 protein: CASSPGQGVGDEKLFF
D gene: .; J gene: TRBJ1-3; clone size: .; V gene: TRBV18; CDR3 DNA: TGTGCCAGCTCACCGTCGACAGATAAGAAATTCTCCCCCATATATTTT; CDR3 protein: CASSPSTDKKFSPIYF
D gene: TRBD1; J gene: TRBJ1-6; clone size: .; V gene: TRBV5-1; CDR3 DNA: TGCGCCAGCAGCTCCTGGGGGGGACAGGGGAATTCACCCCTCCACTTT; CDR3 protein: CASSSWGGQGNSPLHF
D gene: TRBD2; J gene: TRBJ2-7; clone size: .; V gene: TRBV18; CDR3 DNA: TGTGCCAGCTCACCAAAGGGAGGGGTGGACGAGCAGTACTTC; CDR3 protein: CASSPKGGVDEQYF
D gene: .; J gene: TRBJ2-1; clone size: .; V gene: TRBV5-1; CDR3 DNA: TGCGCCAGCAAACAGGGCTGGTACAATGAGCAGTTCTTC; CDR3 protein: CASKQGWYNEQFF
D gene: TRBD1; J gene: TRBJ2-7; clone size: .; V gene: TRBV6-2/TRBV6-3; CDR3 DNA: TGTGCCAGCAGTTACCGGGACAGCCCCGTCTACGAGCAGTACTTC; CDR3 protein: CASSYRDSPVYEQYF
D gene: TRBD1; J gene: TRBJ1-4; clone size: .; V gene: TRBV11-3; CDR3 DNA: TGTGCCAGCAGCTTACCGTCCGGGCAGGGGGCTCCCGCAACTAATGAAAAACTGTTTTTT; CDR3 protein: CASSLPSGQGAPATNEKLFF
D gene: .; J gene: TRBJ1-1; clone size: .; V gene: TRBV10-3; CDR3 DNA: TGTGCCATCAGTGAGTCCGAGACTGTGAACACTGAAGCTTTCTTT; CDR3 protein: CAISESETVNTEAFF
D gene: .; J gene: TRBJ1-1; clone size: .; V gene: TRBV25-1; CDR3 DNA: TGTGCCAGCAGTGTAAACACTGAAGCTTTCTTT; CDR3 protein: CASSVNTEAFF
D gene: TRBD1; J gene: TRBJ2-3; clone size: .; V gene: TRBV19; CDR3 DNA: TGTGCCAGTAGTGGACGGACAGGGGGGCCCACAGATACGCAGTATTTT; CDR3 protein: CASSGRTGGPTDTQYF
D gene: .; J gene: TRBJ1-5; clone size: .; V gene: TRBV4-2; CDR3 DNA: TGTGCCAGCAGCCAAACTCGGGCAGGCCAGGGCGCCCAGCATTTT; CDR3 protein: CASSQTRAGQGAQHF
D gene: TRBD1; J gene: TRBJ1-6; clone size: .; V gene: TRBV6-4; CDR3 DNA: TGTGCCAGCAGAAGACCACAGGGGATCGGGGATAATTCACCCCTCCACTTT; CDR3 protein: CASRRPQGIGDNSPLHF
D gene: .; J gene: TRBJ1-2; clone size: .; V gene: TRBV13; CDR3 DNA: TGTGCCAGCAGCTTAGGCAGGAAACTTAACTATGGCTACACCTTC; CDR3 protein: CASSLGRKLNYGYTF
D gene: .; J gene: TRBJ1-2; clone size: .; V gene: TRBV28; CDR3 DNA: TGTGCCAGCAGTCCCTCTTTGTCGGGGACATATTATGGCTACACCTTC; CDR3 protein: CASSPSLSGTYYGYTF
D gene: .; J gene: TRBJ1-1; clone size: .; V gene: TRBV28; CDR3 DNA: TGTGCCAGCAGTTCTCCCGGGAACATGAACACTGAAGCTTTCTTT; CDR3 protein: CASSSPGNMNTEAFF
D gene: TRBD2; J gene: TRBJ2-5; clone size: .; V gene: TRBV6-2/TRBV6-3; CDR3 DNA: TGTGCCAGCAGTCGCGGACTAGCGGGGGGCCAAGAGACCCAGTACTTC; CDR3 protein: CASSRGLAGGQETQYF
D gene: .; J gene: TRBJ1-3; clone size: .; V gene: TRBV25-1; CDR3 DNA: TGTGCCAGCAGTGTCTTCTCTGGAAACACCATATATTTT; CDR3 protein: CASSVFSGNTIYF
D gene: .; J gene: TRBJ1-4; clone size: .; V gene: TRBV14; CDR3 DNA: TGTGCCAGCAGCCAAGATCGTTTTGAAAAACTGTTTTTT; CDR3 protein: CASSQDRFEKLFF
D gene: TRBD1; J gene: TRBJ2-5; clone size: .; V gene: TRBV28; CDR3 DNA: TGTGCCAGCAGCAGGGACAGGGGACGTGGAGAGACCCAGTACTTC; CDR3 protein: CASSRDRGRGETQYF
D gene: TRBD1; J gene: TRBJ2-3; clone size: .; V gene: TRBV29-1; CDR3 DNA: TGCAGCGTTGAAGCCCGGGACAGCCTTAGGGGTACGCAGTATTTT; CDR3 protein: CSVEARDSLRGTQYF
D gene: .; J gene: TRBJ1-5; clone size: few; V gene: TRBV7-8; CDR3 DNA: TGTGCCAGCAGCTTAGTAGGGGTTCCCTATAGCAATCAGCCCCAGCATTTT; CDR3 protein: CASSLVGVPYSNQPQHF
D gene: TRBD1; J gene: TRBJ2-1; clone size: once; V gene: TRBV7-8; CDR3 DNA: TGTGCCAGCAGCCCGGCCGGGACAGTCTACAATGAGCAGTTCTTC; CDR3 protein: CASSPAGTVYNEQFF
D gene: .; J gene: TRBJ1-1; clone size: .; V gene: TRBV28; CDR3 DNA: TGTGCCAGCAGATCCTACAGGTTAAACGCTGAAGCTTTCTTT; CDR3 protein: CASRSYRLNAEAFF
D gene: .; J gene: TRBJ1-2; clone size: .; V gene: TRBV6-5; CDR3 DNA: TGTGCCAGCAGTTACGACGGACATTATGGCTACACCTTC; CDR3 protein: CASSYDGHYGYTF
D gene: TRBD1; J gene: TRBJ1-1; clone size: .; V gene: TRBV2; CDR3 DNA: TGTGCCAGCAGTGTACGGGTGCAGGGGGCCCGGGGGACTGAAGCTTTCTTT; CDR3 protein: CASSVRVQGARGTEAFF
D gene: .; J gene: TRBJ1-1; clone size: .; V gene: TRBV19; CDR3 DNA: TGTGCCAGTAGTATACAGGGATCGAACACTGAAGCTTTCTTT; CDR3 protein: CASSIQGSNTEAFF
D gene: TRBD1; J gene: TRBJ1-1; clone size: .; V gene: TRBV9; CDR3 DNA: TGTGCCAGCAGCGCCTCGGGACAGATGAACACTGAAGCTTTCTTT; CDR3 protein: CASSASGQMNTEAFF
D gene: TRBD2; J gene: TRBJ2-3; clone size: .; V gene: TRBV6-2/TRBV6-3; CDR3 DNA: TGTGCCAGCAGCCACGGGGGGGTTAGCACAGATACGCAGTATTTT; CDR3 protein: CASSHGGVSTDTQYF
D gene: .; J gene: TRBJ2-7; clone size: .; V gene: TRBV4-1; CDR3 DNA: TGCGCCAGCAGCCAAGGAGGGAGCTCCTACGAGCAGTACTTC; CDR3 protein: CASSQGGSSYEQYF
D gene: .; J gene: TRBJ1-4; clone size: .; V gene: TRBV19; CDR3 DNA: TGTGCCAGCACAACACCCGGGGGTGAAAAACTGTTTTTT; CDR3 protein: CASTTPGGEKLFF
D gene: .; J gene: TRBJ1-5; clone size: .; V gene: TRBV19; CDR3 DNA: TGTGCCAGTAGTATGGGCAGGGCCCCTAGGCAGCCCCAGCATTTT; CDR3 protein: CASSMGRAPRQPQHF
D gene: .; J gene: TRBJ2-7; clone size: .; V gene: TRBV27; CDR3 DNA: TGTGCCAGCAGTTGGGCAGGGTTAACCCACGAGCAGTACTTC; CDR3 protein: CASSWAGLTHEQYF
D gene: .; J gene: TRBJ1-6; clone size: once; V gene: TRBV11-2; CDR3 DNA: TGTGCCAGCAGACGACTTTATAATTCACCCCTCCACTTT; CDR3 protein: CASRRLYNSPLHF
D gene: .; J gene: TRBJ2-7; clone size: once; V gene: TRBV5-6; CDR3 DNA: TGTGCCAGCAGCTTGCCCAGCGGAGAGCAGTACTTC; CDR3 protein: CASSLPSGEQYF
D gene: TRBD1; J gene: TRBJ1-1; clone size: .; V gene: TRBV5-1; CDR3 DNA: TGCGCCAGCAGCCAACAGACAGGGGTGAATACTGAAGCTTTCTTT; CDR3 protein: CASSQQTGVNTEAFF
D gene: TRBD1; J gene: TRBJ1-6; clone size: .; V gene: TRBV27; CDR3 DNA: TGTGCCAGCAGTTTTCGGGACAGGAGCTCCTATAATTCACCCCTCCACTTT; CDR3 protein: CASSFRDRSSYNSPLHF
D gene: .; J gene: TRBJ1-2; clone size: few; V gene: TRBV7-8; CDR3 DNA: TGTGCCAGCAGCTCACAAGCTAACTATGGCTACACCTTC; CDR3 protein: CASSSQANYGYTF
D gene: .; J gene: TRBJ2-7; clone size: once; V gene: TRBV5-1; CDR3 DNA: TGCGCCAGCAGCTTGGGTTCCAGGGTGTCCTACGAGCAGTACTTC; CDR3 protein: CASSLGSRVSYEQYF
D gene: .; J gene: TRBJ2-3; clone size: .; V gene: TRBV18; CDR3 DNA: TGTGCCAGCTCACCACGGCGTCAGGGGACAGATACGCAGTATTTT; CDR3 protein: CASSPRRQGTDTQYF
D gene: TRBD1; J gene: TRBJ2-1; clone size: .; V gene: TRBV6-4; CDR3 DNA: TGTGCCAGCAGTGACGATATGACAGGGGCGGCAAATGAGCAGTTCTTC; CDR3 protein: CASSDDMTGAANEQFF
D gene: TRBD1; J gene: TRBJ2-2; clone size: .; V gene: TRBV7-2; CDR3 DNA: TGTGCCAGCAGCCGCGCCAGGGGGCCTGGCACCGGGGAGCTGTTTTTT; CDR3 protein: CASSRARGPGTGELFF